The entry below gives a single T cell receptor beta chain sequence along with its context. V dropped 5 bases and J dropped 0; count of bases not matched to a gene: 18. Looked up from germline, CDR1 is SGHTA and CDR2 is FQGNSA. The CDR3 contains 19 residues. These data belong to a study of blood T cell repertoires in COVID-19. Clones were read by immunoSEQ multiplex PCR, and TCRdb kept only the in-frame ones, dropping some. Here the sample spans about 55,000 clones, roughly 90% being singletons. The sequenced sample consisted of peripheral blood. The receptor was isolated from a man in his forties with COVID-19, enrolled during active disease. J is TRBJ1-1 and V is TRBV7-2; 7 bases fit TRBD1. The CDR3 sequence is CASSTPLTGSRQMNTEAFF. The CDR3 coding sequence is TGTGCCAGCAGCACACCCCTGACAGGGTCTCGACAGATGAACACTGAAGCTTTCTTT.